This entry lists 12 T cell receptor beta chains sequenced from one sample in a study of OX40 agonist ivuxolimab in advanced cancers. Some clones are missing from TCRdb's copy, which holds only in-frame ones; the method was immunoSEQ multiplex PCR. The sample includes approximately 80,000 clones, roughly 94% of them seen just once. The specimen was CD4+ or CD8+ T cells sorted from blood, collected in a trial of the OX40 agonist ivuxolimab. All receptors come from an adult with an advanced solid tumor such as melanoma, head and neck, liver or kidney cancer.

This chain connects TRBV28 to TRBJ2-7, with D possibly being TRBD1 (9 bases). The CDR3 loop spans 14 amino acids. V shed 7 bases and J shed 6 bases, with 19 bases lying between them. From germline, CDR1 is MDHEN and CDR2 SYDVKM. The CDR3 region is CASTPGTGTSEQYF. CDR3 in DNA: TGTGCCAGCACCCCCGGGACAGGGACTAGCGAGCAGTACTTC.

Here the CDR3 DNA reads TGTGCCAGCAGTTTCAGGGCCACAGATACGCAGTATTTT. Its translation is CASSFRATDTQYF. The J gene is TRBJ2-3, the V gene TRBV28, with TRBD1 as a possible D gene (5 bases). CDR3 length equals 13 residues. With 3 bases removed from V and 2 bases from J, the gap between germline ends came to 6 bases. The germline gives CDR1 MDHEN, CDR2 SYDVKM.

The chain combines TRBV7-9 with TRBJ2-7; possibly TRBD2 for D (5 bases). The CDR3 covers 14 residues. The V and J ends lost 3 bases and 7 bases respectively, with 16 bases between them. The germline gives CDR1 SEHNR, CDR2 FQNEAQ (reference sequence). CDR3 amino acids: CASSLSIAGREQYF. CDR3 bases: TGTGCCAGCAGCTTGTCGATTGCGGGCAGAGAGCAGTACTTC.

This chain uses TRBV5-6 with TRBJ1-2; 10 bases agree with TRBD1. CDR1 and CDR2 from the germline V gene are SGHDT and YYEEEE. Trimming removed 1 base from V and 4 bases from J; junction bases left unmatched: 13. The CDR3 loop spans 18 amino acids. The CDR3 protein is CASSLWGQGRGTGYGYTF. CDR3 DNA sequence: TGTGCCAGCAGCTTGTGGGGACAGGGGAGAGGTACGGGCTATGGCTACACCTTC.

J is TRBJ1-2 and V is TRBV4-1; a possible D gene is TRBD1 (6 bases). V was trimmed by 0 bases and J by 6 bases, leaving 11 bases between them. Germline values: CDR1 MGHRA, CDR2 YSYEKL. The CDR3 covers 14 residues. This CDR3 is CASSQEPGEDGYTF. The CDR3 DNA is TGCGCCAGCAGCCAAGAGCCAGGGGAGGATGGCTACACCTTC.

The gene calls are TRBV28 and TRBJ2-7; unclear D gene. This CDR3 is built from 16 residues. From germline, CDR1 is MDHEN and CDR2 SYDVKM. Trimming stripped 6 bases from V and 2 bases from J, with 20 bases between. The CDR3 DNA is TGTGCCAGCAGCCCCCTGACTGACGGAGTTACCTACGAGCAGTACTTC. Residues: CASSPLTDGVTYEQYF.

This clone was recorded only once. J is TRBJ2-7 and V is TRBV15; D possibly corresponds to TRBD2 (6 bases). This CDR3 is 15 amino acids long. Deletions cut 7 bases from V and 4 bases from J, with 20 bases between. In germline, CDR1 is LNHNV, CDR2 YYDKDF (reference sequence). This CDR3 is CATTPRRGPLYEQYF. The DNA for the CDR3 is TGTGCCACCACCCCTCGGAGGGGTCCTCTTTACGAGCAGTACTTC.

The J gene is TRBJ2-7, the V gene TRBV28, with no clear D. V dropped 3 bases and J dropped 3 bases, with 9 bases sitting between them. The germline V gene has CDR1 MDHEN and CDR2 SYDVKM. The CDR3 runs to 13 residues. This CDR3 is CASSFPHDYEQYF. The CDR3 nucleotides are TGTGCCAGCAGTTTTCCCCACGACTACGAGCAGTACTTC.

The rearrangement links TRBV21-1 to TRBJ1-3. TRBV21-1 is an annotated pseudogene. The CDR3 spans 14 residues. The CDR3 sequence: CASMFRTGGNTIYF. The CDR3 DNA sequence: TGTGCCAGCATGTTTCGCACGGGGGGAAACACCATATATTTT.

The J gene is TRBJ2-7, the V gene TRBV30; 7 bases match TRBD2. J lost 0 bases, V lost 0 bases, and 8 bases had no gene match. Germline assignment: CDR1 GTSNPN and CDR2 SVGIG (reference sequence). The CDR3 contains 16 residues. The CDR3 DNA is TGTGCCTGGAGTGTGATCGGGGGAGGGGCCTCCTACGAGCAGTACTTC. Encoded protein: CAWSVIGGGASYEQYF. Looking up the rest from reference TRBV30 and TRBJ2-7 gives the full variable domain: SQTIHQWPATLVQPVGSPLSLECTVEGTSNPNLYWYRQAAGRGLQLLFYSVGIGQISSEVPQNLSASRPQDRQFILSSKKLLLSDSGFYLCAWSVIGGGASYEQYFGPGTRLTVT.

This sequence joins TRBV4-3 and TRBJ2-1, with TRBD2 matching 9 bases. V was clipped by 0 bases and J by 10 bases; unmatched bases: 16. Germline CDR1 and CDR2: LGHNA and YSLEER. CDR3 length: 18 residues. The CDR3 sequence: CASSQDFFPGLAGPEQFF. DNA for the CDR3: TGCGCCAGCAGCCAAGATTTCTTTCCTGGTCTAGCGGGGCCCGAGCAGTTCTTC.

A single count supports this clone. V is TRBV9 and J is TRBJ1-4; maybe TRBD1 (6 bases). The CDR3 sequence is 14 residues long. V shed 0 bases and J shed 3 bases, with 6 bases lying between them. Germline CDR1 and CDR2: SGDLS and YYNGEE. The CDR3 nucleotides read TGTGCCAGCAGCGTAGAGGGGGCTAATGAAAAACTGTTTTTT. This encodes CASSVEGANEKLFF.